This TCR beta chain was observed in a study of blood T cell repertoires in COVID-19. Study overall: COVID-19 samples collected from the United States, Italy and Spain covered acute and convalescent phases.

TCRdb's table, derived via immunoSEQ multiplex PCR, lists solely in-frame clones and lacks some. The repertoire includes tens of thousands of clones, 90% to 95% of them detected once, and 1.9% sits in the top ten. Germline lookup yields CDR1 WNHNN and CDR2 SYGVQD (reference sequence). Trimming took off 4 bases at V and 5 bases at J, with 15 bases between the two ends. CDR3 size: 15 residues. Sequenced sample: peripheral blood. The rearrangement uses TRBV10-1 and TRBJ2-1; possible D gene TRBD2, 6 bases. The TCR originated in a woman aged 50 to 65 in a cohort sampled during active COVID-19. CDR3 region: CASSVRREGDNEQFF. CDR3 in DNA: TGCGCCAGCAGTGTGCGGCGGGAAGGGGACAATGAGCAGTTCTTC.